The clone carrying this T cell receptor (beta chain) showed up just once. This sample is part of a study of T cell responses to AZD1222 COVID-19 vaccine. V gave up 2 bases and J gave up 1 base, with 8 bases separating them. From germline, CDR1 is WSHSY and CDR2 SAAADI. The CDR3 runs to 15 residues. Sequenced by immunoSEQ multiplex PCR; TCRdb stores in-frame clones only, minus some. The data hold around 150,000 clones, with more than 85% observed a single time. The chain links TRBV10-2 to TRBJ2-2; D perhaps matches TRBD1 (5 bases). Specimen: peripheral blood, collected 28 days after the second AZD1222 dose. The TCR originated in an adult who received the AZD1222 COVID-19 vaccine. The CDR3 loop is CASSEGHWNTGELFF. CDR3 sequence (DNA): TGCGCCAGCAGTGAGGGACACTGGAACACCGGGGAGCTGTTTTTT.